This is a list of T cell receptor beta chains from one sample in a study of T cell clonotyping in hematopoietic cell transplantation. Assay used: immunoSEQ multiplex PCR; TCRdb lists only in-frame clones, some missing. The sample carries around 19,000 clones, approximately 80% recorded once. Specimen: peripheral blood mononuclear cells, collected before stem cell transplant. These receptors originate from a man in his 60s with acute myeloid leukemia. Some clones in this sample may be carry-over from other donors' samples. CDR3s include the opening cysteine and the closing phenylalanine or tryptophan. D genes are given only for firm matches. Only part of the rows carry a size: once, few, many, or a class if the clone is expanded.

TRBV2,NA,TRBJ1-2,once,CASSEGGGQDYGYTF,TGTGCCAGCAGTGAAGGGGGGGGGCAGGACTATGGCTACACCTTC
TRBV19,NA,TRBJ1-2,NA,CASSIGDLQGHYGYTF,TGTGCCAGTAGTATTGGGGACCTCCAGGGACACTATGGCTACACCTTC
TRBV19,NA,TRBJ2-1,NA,CASSLQYHSEQFF,TGTGCCAGTAGTCTCCAATACCACAGTGAGCAGTTCTTC
TRBV6-6,NA,TRBJ2-7,NA,CASRYSTSSYEQYF,TGTGCCAGCAGGTACAGCACATCCTCCTACGAGCAGTACTTC
TRBV11-2,NA,TRBJ1-3,NA,CASSAYGSWVSGNTIYF,TGTGCCAGCAGCGCCTACGGATCATGGGTTAGTGGAAACACCATATATTTT
TRBV6-5,TRBD1,TRBJ2-1,NA,CASSLGQSSYNEQFF,TGTGCCAGCAGCCTGGGACAGTCATCCTACAATGAGCAGTTCTTC
TRBV7-2,NA,TRBJ2-3,NA,CASSLAGPGTQYF,TGTGCCAGCAGCTTAGCGGGGCCAGGTACGCAGTATTTT
TRBV5-1,NA,TRBJ2-5,NA,CASSLQETQYF,TGCGCCAGCAGCCTGCAAGAGACCCAGTACTTC
TRBV6-6,NA,TRBJ2-7,NA,CASSPTGGPYEQYF,TGTGCCAGCAGCCCCACCGGGGGCCCCTACGAGCAGTACTTC
TRBV6-5,TRBD1,TRBJ1-1,NA,CASSYRGGGNTEAFF,TGTGCCAGCAGTTACCGGGGAGGGGGCAACACTGAAGCTTTCTTT
TRBV29-1,TRBD1,TRBJ2-7,NA,CSVPGGGQGNSYEQYF,TGCAGCGTTCCTGGCGGGGGACAGGGGAACTCCTACGAGCAGTACTTC
TRBV5-4,TRBD1,TRBJ1-2,NA,CASSMYRGNLDYGYTF,TGTGCCAGCAGCATGTACAGGGGTAACTTAGACTATGGCTACACCTTC
TRBV19,TRBD1,TRBJ1-5,NA,CASKGGQGRAIVQPQHF,TGTGCCAGTAAAGGAGGACAGGGCAGGGCAATAGTCCAGCCCCAGCATTTT
TRBV6-1,NA,TRBJ1-1,few,CASSVFTEAFF,TGTGCCAGCAGCGTATTTACTGAAGCTTTCTTT
TRBV5-6,NA,TRBJ1-2,NA,CASSLWGENGYTF,TGTGCCAGCAGCTTGTGGGGGGAGAATGGCTACACCTTC
TRBV7-2,NA,TRBJ1-1,NA,CASSLGLGQEAFF,TGTGCCAGCAGCTTGGGACTGGGGCAGGAAGCTTTCTTT
TRBV2,TRBD1,TRBJ1-4,NA,CASNLDRASEKLFF,TGTGCCAGCAACCTGGACAGGGCCAGTGAAAAACTGTTTTTT
TRBV2,NA,TRBJ2-3,NA,CASTRGGQDTQYF,TGTGCCAGCACCAGGGGGGGCCAAGATACGCAGTATTTT
TRBV29-1,NA,TRBJ1-2,NA,CSVEETYGYTF,TGCAGCGTTGAGGAAACATATGGCTACACCTTC
TRBV9,TRBD2,TRBJ2-3,once,CAMKICGGSTDTQYF,TGTGCCATGAAAATTTGCGGGGGATCCACAGATACGCAGTATTTT
TRBV29-1,NA,TRBJ1-1,NA,CSVGYGWGTEAFF,TGCAGCGTTGGGTACGGATGGGGCACTGAAGCTTTCTTT
TRBV30,TRBD1,TRBJ1-1,NA,CAWSVGRGHTEAFF,TGTGCCTGGAGTGTAGGCAGGGGGCACACTGAAGCTTTCTTT
TRBV27,NA,TRBJ2-2,NA,CASSLFPGGELFF,TGTGCCAGCAGTTTATTTCCAGGCGGGGAGCTGTTTTTT
TRBV5-1,TRBD2,TRBJ2-1,few,CASSLVLAGGPGQFF,TGCGCCAGCAGCTTGGTCCTAGCGGGGGGGCCGGGGCAGTTCTTC
TRBV30,TRBD1,TRBJ1-2,once,CAWSVRDRTYTF,TGTGCCTGGAGTGTAAGGGACAGGACGTACACCTTC
TRBV2,NA,TRBJ2-5,NA,CASRRHLIAGRETQYF,TGTGCCAGCAGGAGGCACTTGATAGCAGGGAGGGAGACCCAGTACTTC
TRBV5-6,NA,TRBJ1-2,NA,CASSLGPGEDYGYTF,TGTGCCAGCAGCTTGGGTCCAGGGGAAGACTATGGCTACACCTTC